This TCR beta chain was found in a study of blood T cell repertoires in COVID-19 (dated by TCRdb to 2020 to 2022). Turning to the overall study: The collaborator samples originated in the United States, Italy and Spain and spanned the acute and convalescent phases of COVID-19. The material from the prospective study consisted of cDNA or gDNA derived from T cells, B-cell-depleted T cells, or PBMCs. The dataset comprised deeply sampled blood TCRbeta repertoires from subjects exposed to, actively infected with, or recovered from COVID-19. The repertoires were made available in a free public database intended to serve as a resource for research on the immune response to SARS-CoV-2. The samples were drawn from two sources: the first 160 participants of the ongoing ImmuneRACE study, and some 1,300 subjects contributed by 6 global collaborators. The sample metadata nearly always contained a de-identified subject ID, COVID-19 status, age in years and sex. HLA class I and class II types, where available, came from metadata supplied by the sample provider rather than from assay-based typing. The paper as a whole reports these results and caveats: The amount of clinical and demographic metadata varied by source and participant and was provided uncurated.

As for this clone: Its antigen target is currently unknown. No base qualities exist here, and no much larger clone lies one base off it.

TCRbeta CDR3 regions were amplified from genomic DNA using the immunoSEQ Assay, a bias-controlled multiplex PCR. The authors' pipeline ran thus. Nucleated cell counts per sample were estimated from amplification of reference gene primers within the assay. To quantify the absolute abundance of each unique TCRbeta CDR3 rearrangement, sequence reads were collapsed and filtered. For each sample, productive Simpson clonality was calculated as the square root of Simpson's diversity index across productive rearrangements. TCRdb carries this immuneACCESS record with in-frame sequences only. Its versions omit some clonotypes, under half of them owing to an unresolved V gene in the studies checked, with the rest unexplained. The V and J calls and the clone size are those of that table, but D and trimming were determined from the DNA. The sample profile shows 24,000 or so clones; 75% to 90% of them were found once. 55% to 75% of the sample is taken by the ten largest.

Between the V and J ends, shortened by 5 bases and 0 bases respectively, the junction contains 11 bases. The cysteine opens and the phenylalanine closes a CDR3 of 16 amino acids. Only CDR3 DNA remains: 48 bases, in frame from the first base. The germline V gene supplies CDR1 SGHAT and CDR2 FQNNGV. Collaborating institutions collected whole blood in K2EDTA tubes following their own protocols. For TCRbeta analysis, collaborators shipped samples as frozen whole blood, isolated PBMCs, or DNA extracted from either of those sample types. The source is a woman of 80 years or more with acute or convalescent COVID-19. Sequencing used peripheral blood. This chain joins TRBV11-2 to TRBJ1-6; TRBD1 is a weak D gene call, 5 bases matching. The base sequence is TGTGCCAGCAGCCGCAGGGATAGCTCCTATAATTCACCCCTCCACTTT. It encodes CASSRRDSSYNSPLHF.